This entry concerns a single TCR beta chain. The antigen remains undetermined. The source of the sample is a study of T-cell reconstitution after alpha-beta-depleted transplantation in children. Regarding the study as a whole: Reported findings indicate that, about two months after transplant, alpha-beta T cells came from several hundred expanded clones, which were derived from non-depleted graft cells.

As it was prepared, the TCRbeta library received unique molecular identifiers. Via MiXCR, TCRdb re-called the PCR reads, giving one row per CDR3 protein. The data hold approximately 80,000 distinct CDR3 sequences, with 13% to 15% observed a single time. This CDR3 contains 16 residues. Losses at the gene ends were 6 bases for V and 8 bases for J; bases not matched to a gene: 17. Germline CDR1 reads DFQATT; CDR2 reads SNEGSKA (reference sequence). The clonotype comes from a male patient between 2 and 9 years old who had a stem cell transplant for acute lymphoblastic leukemia, so the T cells may come from the graft donor. V and J are TRBV20-1 and TRBJ1-2; TRBD1 agrees at 11 bases. Sequencing was performed on PBMCs, mostly from graft donor cells, taken 180 days after TCRalphabeta/CD19-depleted stem cell transplant. CDR3 coding DNA: TGCAGTGCCAGTAGCAACCGGGACAGGGGGGTCCGGGGCTACACCTTC. Translation: CSASSNRDRGVRGYTF.